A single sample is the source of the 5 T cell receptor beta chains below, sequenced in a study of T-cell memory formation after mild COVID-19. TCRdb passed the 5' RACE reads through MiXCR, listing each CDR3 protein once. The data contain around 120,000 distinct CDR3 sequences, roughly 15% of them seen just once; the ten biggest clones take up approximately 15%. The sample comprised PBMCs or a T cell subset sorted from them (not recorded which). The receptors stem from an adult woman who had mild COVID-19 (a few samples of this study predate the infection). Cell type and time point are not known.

For the CDR3, the DNA is TGTGCCAGCACGTGGGACTCGCCAGGGGTTACCGGGGAGCTGTTTTTT. Protein: CASTWDSPGVTGELFF. J is TRBJ2-2 and V is TRBV6-5; D is perhaps TRBD1 or TRBD2 (6 bases each). Germline V lookup: CDR1 MNHEY, CDR2 SVGAGI. The CDR3 is made up of 16 amino acids. Trimming cost V 7 bases and J 5 bases, with 20 bases left between them.

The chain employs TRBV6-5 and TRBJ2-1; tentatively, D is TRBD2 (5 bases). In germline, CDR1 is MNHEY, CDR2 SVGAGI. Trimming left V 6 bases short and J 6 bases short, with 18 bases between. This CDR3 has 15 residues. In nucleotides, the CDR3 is TGTGCCAGCAGACCCCTCGGAGGCAGGTTCAATGAGCAGTTCTTC. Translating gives CASRPLGGRFNEQFF.

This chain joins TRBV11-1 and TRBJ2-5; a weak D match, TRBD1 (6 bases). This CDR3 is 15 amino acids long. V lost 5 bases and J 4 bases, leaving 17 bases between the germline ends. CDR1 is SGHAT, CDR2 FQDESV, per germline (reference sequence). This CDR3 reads CASSRTDRIGETQYF. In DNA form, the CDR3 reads TGTGCCAGCAGCCGTACGGACAGAATAGGAGAGACCCAGTACTTC.

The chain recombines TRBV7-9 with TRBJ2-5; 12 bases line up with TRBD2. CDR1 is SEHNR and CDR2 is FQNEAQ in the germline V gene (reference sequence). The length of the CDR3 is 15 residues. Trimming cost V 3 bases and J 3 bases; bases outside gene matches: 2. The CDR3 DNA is TGTGCCAGCAGCTTCGGACTAGCGGGGAAAGAGACCCAGTACTTC. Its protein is CASSFGLAGKETQYF.

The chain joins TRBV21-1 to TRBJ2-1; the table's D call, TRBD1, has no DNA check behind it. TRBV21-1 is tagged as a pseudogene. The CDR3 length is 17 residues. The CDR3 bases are TGTGCCAGCAGCCACAGGCCCCTGTCGGGTGCTGGCAATGAGCAGTTCTTC. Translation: CASSHRPLSGAGNEQFF.